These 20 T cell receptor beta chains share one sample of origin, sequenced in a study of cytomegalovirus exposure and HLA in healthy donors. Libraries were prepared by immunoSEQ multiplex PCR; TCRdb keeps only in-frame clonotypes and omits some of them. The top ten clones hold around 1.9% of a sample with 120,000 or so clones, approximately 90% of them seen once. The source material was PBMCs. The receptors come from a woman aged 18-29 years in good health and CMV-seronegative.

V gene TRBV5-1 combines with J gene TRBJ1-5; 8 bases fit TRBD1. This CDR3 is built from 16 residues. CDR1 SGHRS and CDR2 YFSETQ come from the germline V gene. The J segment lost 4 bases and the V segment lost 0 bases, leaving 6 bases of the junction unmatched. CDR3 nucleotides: TGCGCCAGCAGCTTGGGCTCGGACAGGGCGAATCAGCCCCAGCATTTT. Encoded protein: CASSLGSDRANQPQHF.

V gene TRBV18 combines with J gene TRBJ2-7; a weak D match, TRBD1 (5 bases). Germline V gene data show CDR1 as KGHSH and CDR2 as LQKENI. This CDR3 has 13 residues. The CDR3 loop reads CASVIGQGYEQYF. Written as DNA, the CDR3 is TGTGCATCAGTTATCGGGCAGGGCTACGAGCAGTACTTC.

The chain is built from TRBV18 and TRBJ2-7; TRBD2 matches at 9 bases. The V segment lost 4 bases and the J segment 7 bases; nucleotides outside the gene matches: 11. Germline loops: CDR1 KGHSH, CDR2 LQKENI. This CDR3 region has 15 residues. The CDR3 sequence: CASSRTGTSKVEQYF. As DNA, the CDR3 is TGTGCCAGCTCACGCACCGGGACTAGCAAGGTGGAGCAGTACTTC.

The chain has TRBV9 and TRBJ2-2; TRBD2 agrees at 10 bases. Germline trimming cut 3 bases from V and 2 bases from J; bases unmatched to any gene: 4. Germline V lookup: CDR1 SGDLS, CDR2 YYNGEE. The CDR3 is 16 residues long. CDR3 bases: TGTGCCAGCAGCGAAGCGGGAGGGGGAAACACCGGGGAGCTGTTTTTT. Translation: CASSEAGGGNTGELFF.

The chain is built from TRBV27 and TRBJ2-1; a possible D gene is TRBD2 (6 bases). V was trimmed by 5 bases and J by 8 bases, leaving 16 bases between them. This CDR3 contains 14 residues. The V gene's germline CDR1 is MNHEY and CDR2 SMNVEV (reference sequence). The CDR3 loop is CASSKALASDEQFF. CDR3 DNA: TGTGCCAGCAGTAAAGCGCTAGCGAGCGATGAGCAGTTCTTC.

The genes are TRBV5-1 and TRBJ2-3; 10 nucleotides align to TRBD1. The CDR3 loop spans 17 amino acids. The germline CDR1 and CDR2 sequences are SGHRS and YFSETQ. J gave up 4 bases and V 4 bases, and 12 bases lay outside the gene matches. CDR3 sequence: CASSDLAGTGVADTQYF. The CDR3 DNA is TGCGCCAGCAGCGACCTAGCCGGGACAGGGGTCGCAGATACGCAGTATTTT.

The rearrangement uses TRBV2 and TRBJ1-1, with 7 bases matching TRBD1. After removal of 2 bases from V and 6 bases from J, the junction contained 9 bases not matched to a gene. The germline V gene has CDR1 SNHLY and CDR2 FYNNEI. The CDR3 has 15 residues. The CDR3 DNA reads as TGTGCCAGCAGTGAAAGCACAGGGGATAGCTCTGAAGCTTTCTTT. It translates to CASSESTGDSSEAFF.

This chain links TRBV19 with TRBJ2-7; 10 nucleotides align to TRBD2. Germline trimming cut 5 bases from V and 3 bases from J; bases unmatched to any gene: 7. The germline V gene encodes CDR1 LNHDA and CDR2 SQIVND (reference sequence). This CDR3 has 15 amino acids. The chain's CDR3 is CASSVSSGGGYEQYF. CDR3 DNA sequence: TGTGCCAGTAGTGTATCTAGCGGGGGCGGCTACGAGCAGTACTTC.

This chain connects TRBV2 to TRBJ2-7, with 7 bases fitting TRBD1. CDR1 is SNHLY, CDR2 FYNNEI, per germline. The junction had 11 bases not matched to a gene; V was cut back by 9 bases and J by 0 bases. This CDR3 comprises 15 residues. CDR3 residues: CASKKLTGDSYEQYF. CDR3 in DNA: TGTGCCAGTAAAAAGTTAACAGGGGACTCCTACGAGCAGTACTTC. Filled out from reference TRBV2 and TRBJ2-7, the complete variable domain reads EPEVTQTPSHQVTQMGQEVILRCVPISNHLYFYWYRQILGQKVEFLVSFYNNEISEKSEIFDDQFSVERPDGSNFTLKIRSTKLEDSAMYFCASKKLTGDSYEQYFGPGTRLTVT.

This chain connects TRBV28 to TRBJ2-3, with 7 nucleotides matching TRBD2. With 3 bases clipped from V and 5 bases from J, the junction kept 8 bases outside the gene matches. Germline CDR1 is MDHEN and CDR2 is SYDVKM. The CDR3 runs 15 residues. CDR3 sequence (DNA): TGTGCCAGCAGTTTGGGAGGGAGGATAGTAGATACGCAGTATTTT. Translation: CASSLGGRIVDTQYF.

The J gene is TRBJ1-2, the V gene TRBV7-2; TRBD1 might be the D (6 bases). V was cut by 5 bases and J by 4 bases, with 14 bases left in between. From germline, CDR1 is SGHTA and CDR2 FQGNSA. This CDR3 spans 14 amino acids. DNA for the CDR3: TGTGCCAGCAGCCCGCGACAGGCCCTCTATGGCTACACCTTC. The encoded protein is CASSPRQALYGYTF.

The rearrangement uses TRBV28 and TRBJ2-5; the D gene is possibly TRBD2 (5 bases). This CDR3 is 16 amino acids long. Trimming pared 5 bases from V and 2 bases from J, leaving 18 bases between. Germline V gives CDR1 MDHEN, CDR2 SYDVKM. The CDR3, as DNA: TGTGCCAGCAGTCTACCGGGGTCTGGAAGACAAGAGACCCAGTACTTC. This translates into CASSLPGSGRQETQYF.

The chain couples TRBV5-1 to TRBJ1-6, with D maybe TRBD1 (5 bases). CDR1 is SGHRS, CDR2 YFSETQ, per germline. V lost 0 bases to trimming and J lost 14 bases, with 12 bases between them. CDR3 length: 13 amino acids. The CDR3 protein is CASSLAEGQALHF. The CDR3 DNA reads TGCGCCAGCAGCTTGGCGGAGGGGCAGGCCCTCCACTTT.

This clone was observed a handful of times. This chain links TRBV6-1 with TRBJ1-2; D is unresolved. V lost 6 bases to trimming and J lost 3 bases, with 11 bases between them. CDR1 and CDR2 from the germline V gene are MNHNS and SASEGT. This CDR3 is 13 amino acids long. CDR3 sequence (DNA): TGTGCCAGCAGCTGGACTGGGGACTATGGCTACACCTTC. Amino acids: CASSWTGDYGYTF.

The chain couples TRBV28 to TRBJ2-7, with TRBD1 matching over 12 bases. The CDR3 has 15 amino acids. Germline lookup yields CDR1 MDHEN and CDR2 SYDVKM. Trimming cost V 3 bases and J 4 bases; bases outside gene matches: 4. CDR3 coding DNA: TGTGCCAGCAGTTTGCCGGGACAGGGGGCGTACGAGCAGTACTTC. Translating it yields CASSLPGQGAYEQYF. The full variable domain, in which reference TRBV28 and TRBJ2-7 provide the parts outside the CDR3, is DVKVTQSSRYLVKRTGEKVFLECVQDMDHENMFWYRQDPGLGLRLIYFSYDVKMKEKGDIPEGYSVSREKKERFSLILESASTNQTSMYLCASSLPGQGAYEQYFGPGTRLTVT.

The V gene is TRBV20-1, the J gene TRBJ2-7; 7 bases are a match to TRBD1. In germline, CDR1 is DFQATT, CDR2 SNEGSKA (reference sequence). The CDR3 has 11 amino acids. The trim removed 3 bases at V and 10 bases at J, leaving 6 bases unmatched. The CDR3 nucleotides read TGCAGTGCTAGGAGCCGGACAGGTCAGTACTTC. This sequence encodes CSARSRTGQYF.

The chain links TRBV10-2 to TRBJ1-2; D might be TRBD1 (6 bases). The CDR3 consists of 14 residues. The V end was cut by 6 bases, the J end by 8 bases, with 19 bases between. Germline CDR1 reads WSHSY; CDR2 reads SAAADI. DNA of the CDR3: TGCGCCAGCAGCCCGGGGGGCAACTTGCGCGGCTACACCTTC. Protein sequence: CASSPGGNLRGYTF.

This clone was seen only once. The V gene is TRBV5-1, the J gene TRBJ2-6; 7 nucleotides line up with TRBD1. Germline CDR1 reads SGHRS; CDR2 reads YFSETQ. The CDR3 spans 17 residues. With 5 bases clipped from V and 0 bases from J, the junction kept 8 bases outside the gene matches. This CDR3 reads CASRGQGVLSGANVLTF. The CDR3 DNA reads TGCGCCAGCAGGGGGCAGGGGGTACTCTCTGGGGCCAACGTCCTGACTTTC.

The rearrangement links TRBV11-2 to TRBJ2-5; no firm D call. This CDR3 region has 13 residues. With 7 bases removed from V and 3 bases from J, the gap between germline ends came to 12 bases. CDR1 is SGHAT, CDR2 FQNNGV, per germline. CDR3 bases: TGTGCCAGCATGCTTAACGCGGAAGAGACCCAGTACTTC. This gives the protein CASMLNAEETQYF.

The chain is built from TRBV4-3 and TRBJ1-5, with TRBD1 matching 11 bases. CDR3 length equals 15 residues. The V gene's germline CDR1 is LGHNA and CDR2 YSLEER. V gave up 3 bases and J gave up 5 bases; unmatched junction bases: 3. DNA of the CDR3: TGCGCCAGCAGCCAGGGACAGGGGGAAGATCAGCCCCAGCATTTT. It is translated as CASSQGQGEDQPQHF.